The following is a T cell receptor beta chain sequence with its context. Antigen: not known. This record comes from a study of blood T cells in healthy people across ages. Study results and limitations: Diversity estimated from one million T cells was considered an underestimate.

Researchers isolated at least 7 million PBMCs per sample. Together with a sample-barcoded 5' primer, a J-beta primer mix was included in a second PCR lasting roughly 6 to 12 cycles. In TCRdb, the 5' RACE reads were re-called with MiXCR into one record per CDR3 protein. Altogether approximately 830,000 distinct CDR3 sequences are present, 62% being singletons, with the ten largest covering roughly 26%. There are 16 residues in the CDR3. In germline, CDR1 is SEHNR, CDR2 FQNEAQ (reference sequence). Trimming took off 1 base at V and 2 bases at J, with 9 bases between the two ends. V is TRBV7-9 and J is TRBJ2-6; D is unclear. The sample taken for sequencing was blood. This receptor was obtained from a man aged 25 to 40 in good health. The chain's CDR3 is CASSLGWAAGANVLTF. The CDR3, as DNA: TGTGCCAGCAGCTTAGGTTGGGCGGCTGGGGCCAACGTCCTGACTTTC.